The clone carrying this TCR beta chain was recorded once. What it binds is not known. This sample was taken from a study of shared clonotypes between healthy human individuals. The CDR3 runs 19 residues. Per germline, CDR1 LNHDA and CDR2 SQIVND (reference sequence). With 7 bases removed from V and 0 bases from J, the gap between germline ends came to 25 bases. Deep-level settings were used for running the assay. The protocol was immunoSEQ multiplex PCR, while the TCRdb copy is restricted to in-frame clones and leaves out a portion. The repertoire holds 950,000 to 1,100,000 clones, with approximately 76% as singletons. Overall study results and limits: Lower generation probabilities were found for non-shared clonotypes than for those shared by all four donors.

Sequencing was done on a sample of memory CD4+ T cells sorted from blood. Subset of the sample: CD45RA-negative fraction. This receptor was identified in a man in his late teens or twenties in good health. The V call is TRBV19, the J call TRBJ1-3; D is ambiguous. CDR3 protein: CASIGQEWTSLSSGNTIYF. In nucleotides, the CDR3 is TGTGCCAGTATAGGTCAAGAGTGGACGTCCCTCAGCTCTGGAAACACCATATATTTT.